This T cell receptor beta chain was identified in a study of cytotoxic CD8 clonotypes in ibrutinib-treated CLL. Overall study: After a median about eleven months on treatment (6 to 36), response samples were drawn. Mean productive templates were roughly 280,000; mean productive rearrangements were 94,082. Points from the study as a whole: Clonality rose at ibrutinib response and fell back toward baseline at progression. Sustained-remission patients were sampled at one set of times and progressing patients at different ones.

This clone was counted between two and nine times. Its antigen is not identified. Data came from immunoSEQ multiplex PCR; TCRdb stores just in-frame clones and leaves some out. The table includes more than 150,000 clones, 72% detected once. Deletions cut 3 bases from V and 4 bases from J, with 12 bases between. CDR3 length: 14 residues. Germline V gene sequence: CDR1 SGHVS, CDR2 FQNEAQ. The receptor's source is a human donor with chronic lymphocytic leukemia. The chain carries TRBV7-8 and TRBJ2-5, with no clear D. The material sequenced was PBMCs, taken after 24 months of ibrutinib treatment. CDR3 in DNA: TGTGCCAGCAGCTTGTCTAGACCCCCAGAGACCCAGTACTTC. Translation: CASSLSRPPETQYF. The full variable domain, in which reference TRBV7-8 and TRBJ2-5 provide the parts outside the CDR3, is GAGVSQSPRYKVAKRGQDVALRCDPISGHVSLFWYQQALGQGPEFLTYFQNEAQLDKSGLPSDRFFAERPEGSVSTLKIQRTQQEDSAVYLCASSLSRPPETQYFGPGTRLLVL.